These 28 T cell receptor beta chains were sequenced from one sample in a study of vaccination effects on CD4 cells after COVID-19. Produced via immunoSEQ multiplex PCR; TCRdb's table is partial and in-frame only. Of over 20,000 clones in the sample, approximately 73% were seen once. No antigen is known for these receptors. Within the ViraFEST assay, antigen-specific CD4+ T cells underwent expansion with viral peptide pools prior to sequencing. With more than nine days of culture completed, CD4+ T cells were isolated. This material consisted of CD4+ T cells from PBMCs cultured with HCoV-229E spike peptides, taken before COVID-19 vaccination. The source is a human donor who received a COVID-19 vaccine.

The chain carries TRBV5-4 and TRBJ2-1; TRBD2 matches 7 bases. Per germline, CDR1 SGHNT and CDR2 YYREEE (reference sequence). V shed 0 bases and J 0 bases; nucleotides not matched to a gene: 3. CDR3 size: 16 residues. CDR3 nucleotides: TGTGCCAGCAGCTTGGGGCGGGAGAGCTCCTACAATGAGCAGTTCTTC. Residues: CASSLGRESSYNEQFF.

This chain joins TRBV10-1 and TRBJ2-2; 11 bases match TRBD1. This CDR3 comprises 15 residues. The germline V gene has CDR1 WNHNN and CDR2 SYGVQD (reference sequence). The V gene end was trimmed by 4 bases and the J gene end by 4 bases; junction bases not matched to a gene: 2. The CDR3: CASSAGTGGTGELFF. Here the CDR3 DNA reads TGCGCCAGCAGTGCGGGGACAGGGGGCACCGGGGAGCTGTTTTTT.

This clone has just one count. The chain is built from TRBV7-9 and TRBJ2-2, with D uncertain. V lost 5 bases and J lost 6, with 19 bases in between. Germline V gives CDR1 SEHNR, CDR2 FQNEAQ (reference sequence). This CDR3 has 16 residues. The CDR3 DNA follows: TGTGCCAGCAGCCTACCGGGTCTAATTCTAGCCGGGGAGCTGTTTTTT. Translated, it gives CASSLPGLILAGELFF.

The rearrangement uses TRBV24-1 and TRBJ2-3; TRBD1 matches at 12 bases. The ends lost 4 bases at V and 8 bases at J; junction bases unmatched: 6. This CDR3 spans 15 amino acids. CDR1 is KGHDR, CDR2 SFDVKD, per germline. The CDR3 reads CATSEQGQGAGTQYF. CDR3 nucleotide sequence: TGTGCCACCAGTGAGCAGGGACAGGGGGCGGGTACGCAGTATTTT.

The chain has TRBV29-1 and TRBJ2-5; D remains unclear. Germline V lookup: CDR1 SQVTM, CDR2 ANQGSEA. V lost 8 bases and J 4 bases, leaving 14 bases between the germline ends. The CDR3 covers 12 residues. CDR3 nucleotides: TGCAGCCATTCCGGATCGGTAGAGACCCAGTACTTC. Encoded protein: CSHSGSVETQYF.

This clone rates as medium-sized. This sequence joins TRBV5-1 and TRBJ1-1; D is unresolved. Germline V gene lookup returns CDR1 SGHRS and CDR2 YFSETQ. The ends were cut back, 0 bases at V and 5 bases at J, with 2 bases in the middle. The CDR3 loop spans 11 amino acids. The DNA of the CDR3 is TGCGCCAGCAGCTTGGGAACTGAAGCTTTCTTT. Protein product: CASSLGTEAFF.

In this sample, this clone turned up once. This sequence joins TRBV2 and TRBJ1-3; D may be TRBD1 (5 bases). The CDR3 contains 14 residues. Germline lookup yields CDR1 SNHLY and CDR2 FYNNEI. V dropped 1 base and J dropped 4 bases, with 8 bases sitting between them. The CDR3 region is CASSEVRVGNTIYF. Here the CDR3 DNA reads TGTGCCAGCAGTGAAGTCAGGGTGGGAAACACCATATATTTT.

The CDR3 region is CASSEQYGSWYEQYF. The CDR3 bases are TGTGCCAGCAGTGAACAATACGGGAGCTGGTACGAGCAGTACTTC. The J gene is TRBJ2-7, the V gene TRBV2; D is possibly TRBD2 (6 bases). The CDR3 has 15 residues. Trimming cost V 2 bases and J 4 bases, with 15 bases left between them. CDR1 and CDR2 from the germline V gene are SNHLY and FYNNEI.

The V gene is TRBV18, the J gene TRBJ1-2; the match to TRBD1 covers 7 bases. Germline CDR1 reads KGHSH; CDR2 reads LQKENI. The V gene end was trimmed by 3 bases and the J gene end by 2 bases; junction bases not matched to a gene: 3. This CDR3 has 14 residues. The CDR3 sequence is CASSPEQGNYGYTF. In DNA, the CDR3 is TGTGCCAGCTCACCCGAACAGGGGAACTATGGCTACACCTTC.

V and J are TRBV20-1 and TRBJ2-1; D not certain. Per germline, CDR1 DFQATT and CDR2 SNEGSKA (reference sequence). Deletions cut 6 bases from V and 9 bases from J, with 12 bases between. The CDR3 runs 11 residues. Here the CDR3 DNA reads TGCAGTGCGGAAAGGAGTCGTGAGCAGTTCTTC. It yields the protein CSAERSREQFF.

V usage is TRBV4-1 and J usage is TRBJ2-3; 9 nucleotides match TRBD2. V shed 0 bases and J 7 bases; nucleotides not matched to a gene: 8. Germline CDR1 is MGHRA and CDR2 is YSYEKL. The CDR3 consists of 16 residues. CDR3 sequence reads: CASSQEWFSGSNTQYF. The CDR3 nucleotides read TGCGCCAGCAGCCAAGAGTGGTTTAGCGGGAGTAATACGCAGTATTTT.

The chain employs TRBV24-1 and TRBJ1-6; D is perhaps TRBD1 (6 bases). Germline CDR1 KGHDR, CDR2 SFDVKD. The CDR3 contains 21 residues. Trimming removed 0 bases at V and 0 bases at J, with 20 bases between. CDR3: CATSDLRDKFPPSSYNSPLHF. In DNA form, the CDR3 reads TGTGCCACCAGTGATTTGAGGGACAAGTTCCCGCCAAGCTCCTATAATTCACCCCTCCACTTT.

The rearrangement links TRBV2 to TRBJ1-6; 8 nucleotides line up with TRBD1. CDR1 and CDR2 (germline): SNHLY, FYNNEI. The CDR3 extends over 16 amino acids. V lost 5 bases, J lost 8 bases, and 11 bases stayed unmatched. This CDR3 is CASSHTSGQGDSPLHF. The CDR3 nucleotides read TGTGCCAGCAGTCACACTTCAGGACAGGGAGATTCACCCCTCCACTTT.

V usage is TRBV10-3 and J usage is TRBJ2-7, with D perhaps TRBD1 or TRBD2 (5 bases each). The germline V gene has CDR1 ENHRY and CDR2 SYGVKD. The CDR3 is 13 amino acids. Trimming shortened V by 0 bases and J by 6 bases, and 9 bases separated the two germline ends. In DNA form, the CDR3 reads TGTGCCATCAGTGAGTCCCAGGGAGCCGAGCAGTACTTC. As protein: CAISESQGAEQYF.

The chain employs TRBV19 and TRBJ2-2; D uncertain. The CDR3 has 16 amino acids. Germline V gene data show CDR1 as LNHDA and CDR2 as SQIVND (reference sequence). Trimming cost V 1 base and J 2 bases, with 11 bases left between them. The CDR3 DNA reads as TGTGCCAGTAGTATAGGTTCCATCTCCAACACCGGGGAGCTGTTTTTT. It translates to CASSIGSISNTGELFF.

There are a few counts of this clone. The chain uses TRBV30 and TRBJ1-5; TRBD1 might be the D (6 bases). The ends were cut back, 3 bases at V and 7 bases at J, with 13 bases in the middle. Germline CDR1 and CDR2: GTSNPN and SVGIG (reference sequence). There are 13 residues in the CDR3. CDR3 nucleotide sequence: TGTGCCTGGAGCGGACAGACAGAACAGCCCCAGCATTTT. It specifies CAWSGQTEQPQHF.

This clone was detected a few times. The CDR3 reads CASSETSGSYEQYF. The CDR3 DNA follows: TGTGCCAGCAGTGAGACTAGCGGGAGCTACGAGCAGTACTTC. This chain connects TRBV2 to TRBJ2-7; 12 bases agree with TRBD2. Germline CDR1 and CDR2: SNHLY and FYNNEI. This CDR3 is 14 amino acids long. With V trimmed by 3 bases and J by 3 bases, 0 bases remained unmatched.

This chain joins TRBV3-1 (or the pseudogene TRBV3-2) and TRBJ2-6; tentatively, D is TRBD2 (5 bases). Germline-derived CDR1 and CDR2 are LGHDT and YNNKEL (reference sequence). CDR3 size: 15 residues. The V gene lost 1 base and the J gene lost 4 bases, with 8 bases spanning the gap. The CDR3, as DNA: TGTGCCAGCAGCCAAGGAGGGTACGGGGCCAACGTCCTGACTTTC. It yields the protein CASSQGGYGANVLTF.

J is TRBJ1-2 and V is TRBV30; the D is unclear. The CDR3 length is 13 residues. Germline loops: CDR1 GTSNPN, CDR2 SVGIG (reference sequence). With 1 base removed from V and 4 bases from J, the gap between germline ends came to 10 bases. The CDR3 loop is CAWSADSLYGYTF. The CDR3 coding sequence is TGTGCCTGGAGTGCGGATTCGCTCTATGGCTACACCTTC.

The CDR3 coding sequence is TGTGCCTGGAGTGTAGTACTAGCGGTCAAACGCCCCCGGAGCACAGATACGCAGTATTTT. Translated: CAWSVVLAVKRPRSTDTQYF. The chain joins TRBV30 to TRBJ2-3; TRBD2 aligns across 8 bases. CDR1 is GTSNPN, CDR2 SVGIG, per germline (reference sequence). The CDR3 has 20 amino acids. The J segment lost 0 bases and the V segment lost 0 bases, leaving 17 bases of the junction unmatched.

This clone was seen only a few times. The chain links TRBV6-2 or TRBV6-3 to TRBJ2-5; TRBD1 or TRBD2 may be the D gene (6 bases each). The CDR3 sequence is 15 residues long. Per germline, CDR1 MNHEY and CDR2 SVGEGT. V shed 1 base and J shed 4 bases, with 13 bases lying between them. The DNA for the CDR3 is TGTGCCAGCAGTTACTTGTCCGGGGGCACAGAGACCCAGTACTTC. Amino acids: CASSYLSGGTETQYF.

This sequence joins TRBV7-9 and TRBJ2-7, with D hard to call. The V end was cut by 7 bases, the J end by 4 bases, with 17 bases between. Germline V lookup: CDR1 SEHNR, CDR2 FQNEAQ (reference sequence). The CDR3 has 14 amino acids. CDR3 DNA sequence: TGTGCCAGCACCTCTGGTAGGAGATCGTACGAGCAGTACTTC. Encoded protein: CASTSGRRSYEQYF.

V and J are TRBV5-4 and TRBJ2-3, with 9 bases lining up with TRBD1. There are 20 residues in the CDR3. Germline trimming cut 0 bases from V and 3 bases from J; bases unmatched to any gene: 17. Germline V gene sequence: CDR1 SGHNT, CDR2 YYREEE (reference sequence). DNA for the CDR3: TGTGCCAGCAGCTTGGGCCTAATCGACTGGGACAGGGAGAGAACAGATACGCAGTATTTT. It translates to CASSLGLIDWDRERTDTQYF. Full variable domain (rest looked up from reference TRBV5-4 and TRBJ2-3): ETGVTQSPTHLIKTRGQQVTLRCSSQSGHNTVSWYQQALGQGPQFIFQYYREEENGRGNFPPRFSGLQFPNYSSELNVNALELDDSALYLCASSLGLIDWDRERTDTQYFGPGTRLTVL.

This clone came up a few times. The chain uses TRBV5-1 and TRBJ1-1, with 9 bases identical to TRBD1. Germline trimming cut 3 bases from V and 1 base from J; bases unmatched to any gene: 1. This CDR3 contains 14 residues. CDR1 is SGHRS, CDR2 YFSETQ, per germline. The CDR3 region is CASSSGQGNTEAFF. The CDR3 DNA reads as TGCGCCAGCAGCTCGGGACAGGGGAACACTGAAGCTTTCTTT. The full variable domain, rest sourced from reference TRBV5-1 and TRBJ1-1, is KAGVTQTPRYLIKTRGQQVTLSCSPISGHRSVSWYQQTPGQGLQFLFEYFSETQRNKGNFPGRFSGRQFSNSRSEMNVSTLELGDSALYLCASSSGQGNTEAFFGQGTRLTVV.

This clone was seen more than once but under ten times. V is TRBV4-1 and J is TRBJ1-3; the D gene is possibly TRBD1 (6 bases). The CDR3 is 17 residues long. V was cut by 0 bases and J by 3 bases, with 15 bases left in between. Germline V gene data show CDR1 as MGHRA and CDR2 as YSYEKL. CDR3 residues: CASSQESWQGIGNTIYF. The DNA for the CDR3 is TGCGCCAGCAGCCAAGAGAGCTGGCAGGGGATTGGAAACACCATATATTTT.

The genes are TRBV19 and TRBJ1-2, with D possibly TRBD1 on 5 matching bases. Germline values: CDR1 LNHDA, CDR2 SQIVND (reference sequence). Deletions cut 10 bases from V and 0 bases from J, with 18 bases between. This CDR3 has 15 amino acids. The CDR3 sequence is CATNPTGTPNYGYTF. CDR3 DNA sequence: TGTGCCACCAACCCAACCGGGACCCCTAACTATGGCTACACCTTC.

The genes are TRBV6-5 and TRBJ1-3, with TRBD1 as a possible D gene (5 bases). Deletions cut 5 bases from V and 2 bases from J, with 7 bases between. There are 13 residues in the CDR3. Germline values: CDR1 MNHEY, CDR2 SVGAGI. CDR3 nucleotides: TGTGCCAGCAGTCAGGGAGCTGGAAACACCATATATTTT. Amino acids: CASSQGAGNTIYF.

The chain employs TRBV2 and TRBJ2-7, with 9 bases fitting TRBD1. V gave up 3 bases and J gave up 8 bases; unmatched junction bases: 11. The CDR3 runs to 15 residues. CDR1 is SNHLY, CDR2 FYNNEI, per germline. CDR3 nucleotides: TGTGCCAGCAGTGAGGGACAGGGACCTATAGTCAAGCAGTACTTC. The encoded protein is CASSEGQGPIVKQYF.